The 12 T cell receptor beta chains given below trace back to one sample, sequenced in a study of identical twins. TCRdb re-derived calls from the 5' RACE reads in MiXCR, one entry per CDR3 protein. This table has some 260,000 distinct CDR3 sequences, over 12% appearing once. The sample taken for sequencing was memory (CD45RO+) T cells sorted from blood. The receptors come from a woman aged 18-29 years in good health.

At least ten counts were recorded for this clonotype. The chain links TRBV12-3 or TRBV12-4 to TRBJ2-7; either TRBD1 or TRBD2 may fit D (5 bases each). The CDR3 totals 13 residues. V dropped 6 bases and J dropped 3 bases, with 12 bases sitting between them. CDR3 region: CASSRGRIYEQYF. In nucleotides, the CDR3 is TGTGCCAGCAGCCGGGGACGGATCTACGAGCAGTACTTC.

In its sample, this clonotype was seen a few times. The genes are TRBV25-1 and TRBJ2-5; D unclear. V lost 2 bases to trimming and J lost 0 bases, with 13 bases between them. The CDR3 length is 16 residues. The germline gives CDR1 MGHDK, CDR2 SYGVNS. The DNA for the CDR3 is TGTGCCAGCAGTGAAATCGGACGGATGTACCAAGAGACCCAGTACTTC. Amino acids: CASSEIGRMYQETQYF.

In its sample, this clonotype was seen many times. The chain couples TRBV5-1 to TRBJ2-7, with D possibly matching TRBD2 (6 bases). CDR3 length: 15 residues. The V gene's germline CDR1 is SGHRS and CDR2 YFSETQ. Deletions cut 0 bases from V and 0 bases from J, with 10 bases between. The CDR3 loop is CASSLDSGSSYEQYF. DNA for the CDR3: TGCGCCAGCAGCTTGGATAGCGGAAGCTCCTACGAGCAGTACTTC.

This sequence joins TRBV5-1 and TRBJ1-1; D perhaps matches TRBD1 (6 bases). CDR3 length: 13 amino acids. Germline V gives CDR1 SGHRS, CDR2 YFSETQ. V lost 3 bases and J 0 bases, leaving 6 bases between the germline ends. Written as DNA, the CDR3 is TGCGCCAGCAGCTACAGGGTGAACACTGAAGCTTTCTTT. Its translation is CASSYRVNTEAFF.

This clonotype was found a few times. The chain uses TRBV5-1 and TRBJ2-3; 9 bases match TRBD2. CDR3 length: 17 amino acids. CDR1 SGHRS and CDR2 YFSETQ come from the germline V gene. V trimming: 7 bases; J trimming: 2 bases; junction bases outside the gene matches: 14. The chain's CDR3 is CASALPLAGGLTDTQYF. The CDR3 nucleotides read TGCGCCAGCGCCCTACCCCTGGCGGGAGGGCTCACAGATACGCAGTATTTT.

V usage is TRBV2 and J usage is TRBJ2-7; 11 bases align to TRBD2. Germline trimming cut 3 bases from V and 6 bases from J; bases unmatched to any gene: 7. Per germline, CDR1 SNHLY and CDR2 FYNNEI. The CDR3 totals 15 residues. CDR3 sequence reads: CASSDLAGGIGEQYF. DNA for the CDR3: TGTGCCAGCAGTGATCTAGCGGGAGGTATAGGCGAGCAGTACTTC.

This clonotype showed up just a few times. The chain links TRBV5-1 to TRBJ2-3; D gene ambiguous. V was cut by 4 bases and J by 0 bases, with 12 bases left in between. The germline CDR1 and CDR2 sequences are SGHRS and YFSETQ. This CDR3 has 15 amino acids. This CDR3 is CASSPGSSSTDTQYF. CDR3 sequence (DNA): TGCGCCAGCAGCCCGGGCAGTTCTAGCACAGATACGCAGTATTTT.

The chain couples TRBV7-8 to TRBJ2-6, with TRBD1 matching 7 bases. From germline, CDR1 is SGHVS and CDR2 FQNEAQ. The trim removed 5 bases at V and 0 bases at J, leaving 10 bases unmatched. The CDR3 contains 18 residues. The CDR3 loop reads CASSPRTGKYSGANVLTF. In DNA form, the CDR3 reads TGTGCCAGCAGCCCTAGGACAGGCAAGTACTCTGGGGCCAACGTCCTGACTTTC.

This chain connects TRBV7-6 to TRBJ2-7; 7 bases line up with TRBD1. After removal of 7 bases from V and 9 bases from J, the junction contained 15 bases not matched to a gene. Germline V gives CDR1 SGHVS, CDR2 FNYEAQ. The CDR3 spans 14 residues. The CDR3 DNA follows: TGTGCCAGCACCCCTAACGGGCCTTCAGGGGGGCAGTACTTC. It encodes CASTPNGPSGGQYF.

This clonotype was recorded at least ten times. The chain links TRBV29-1 to TRBJ2-3; 7 bases line up with TRBD1. This CDR3 has 15 residues. V lost 3 bases to trimming and J lost 4 bases; unmatched junction nucleotides: 10. Germline lookup yields CDR1 SQVTM and CDR2 ANQGSEA. CDR3 sequence: CSVEWGDRAPDTQYF. For the CDR3, the DNA is TGCAGCGTTGAGTGGGGTGACAGGGCTCCAGATACGCAGTATTTT.

The rearrangement uses TRBV20-1 and TRBJ2-3, with D possibly TRBD2 on 6 matching bases. CDR1 and CDR2 (germline): DFQATT, SNEGSKA (reference sequence). Trimming pared 0 bases from V and 6 bases from J, leaving 10 bases between. The CDR3 is made up of 13 amino acids. The CDR3, as DNA: TGCAGTGCTAGAGAGGGGACTGGGGATACGCAGTATTTT. Its protein product is CSAREGTGDTQYF.

This clonotype was found a few times. The V and J genes are TRBV10-3 and TRBJ1-2; no definite D call. The CDR3 is 13 amino acids. Germline CDR1 reads ENHRY; CDR2 reads SYGVKD. Between the trimmed V and J ends, which lost 6 bases and 8 bases, there was a span of 16 bases. The CDR3 loop is CAIRPPGYWGYTF. The CDR3 nucleotides read TGTGCCATCAGGCCCCCGGGGTATTGGGGCTACACCTTC.